This TCR beta chain was captured by sequencing in a study of blood T cell repertoires in COVID-19. This clone was picked up one time. The assay was immunoSEQ multiplex PCR, and TCRdb's table has in-frame clones only and misses some. The sample includes approximately 200,000 clones, 75% to 85% of them seen just once. The receptor was isolated from a man aged 35 to 55 who had recovered from COVID-19. Material: PBMCs or T cells enriched from blood (not recorded which).

CDR3 bases: TGTGCCAGCAGCCCCCACAGGGGTGGAACTGAAGCTTTCTTT. It translates to CASSPHRGGTEAFF. V gene TRBV9 combines with J gene TRBJ1-1; 7 bases are a match to TRBD1. The germline V gene encodes CDR1 SGDLS and CDR2 YYNGEE. V lost 4 bases, J lost 5 bases, and 8 bases stayed unmatched. The CDR3 totals 14 residues.